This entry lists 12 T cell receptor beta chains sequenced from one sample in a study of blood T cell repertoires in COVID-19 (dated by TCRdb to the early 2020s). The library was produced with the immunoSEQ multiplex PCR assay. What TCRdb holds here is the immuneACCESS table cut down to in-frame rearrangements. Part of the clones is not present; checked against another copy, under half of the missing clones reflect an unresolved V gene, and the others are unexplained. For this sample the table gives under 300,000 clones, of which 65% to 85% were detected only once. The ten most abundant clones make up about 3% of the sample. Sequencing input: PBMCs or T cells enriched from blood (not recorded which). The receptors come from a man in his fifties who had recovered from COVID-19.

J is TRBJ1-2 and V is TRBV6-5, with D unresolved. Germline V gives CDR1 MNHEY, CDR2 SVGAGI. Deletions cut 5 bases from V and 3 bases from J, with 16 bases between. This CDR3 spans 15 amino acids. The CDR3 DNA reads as TGTGCCAGCAGTCACCGACCCGGGATGGACTATGGCTACACCTTC. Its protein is CASSHRPGMDYGYTF.

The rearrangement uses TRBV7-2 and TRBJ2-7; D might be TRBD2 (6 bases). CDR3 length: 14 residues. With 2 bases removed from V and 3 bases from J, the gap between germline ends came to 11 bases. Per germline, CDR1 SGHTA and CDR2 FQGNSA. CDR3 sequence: CASSLSAGRYEQYF. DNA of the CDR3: TGTGCCAGCAGCTTATCAGCGGGCCGCTACGAGCAGTACTTC. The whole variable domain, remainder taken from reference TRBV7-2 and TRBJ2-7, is GAGVSQSPSNKVTEKGKDVELRCDPISGHTALYWYRQSLGQGLEFLIYFQGNSAPDKSGLPSDRFSAERTGGSVSTLTIQRTQQEDSAVYLCASSLSAGRYEQYFGPGTRLTVT.

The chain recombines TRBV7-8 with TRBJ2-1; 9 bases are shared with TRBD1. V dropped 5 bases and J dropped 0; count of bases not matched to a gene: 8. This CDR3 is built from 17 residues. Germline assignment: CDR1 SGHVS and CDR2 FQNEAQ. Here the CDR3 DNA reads TGTGCCAGCAGCCCGCTTGGGACAGGGAGCTCCTACAATGAGCAGTTCTTC. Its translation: CASSPLGTGSSYNEQFF.

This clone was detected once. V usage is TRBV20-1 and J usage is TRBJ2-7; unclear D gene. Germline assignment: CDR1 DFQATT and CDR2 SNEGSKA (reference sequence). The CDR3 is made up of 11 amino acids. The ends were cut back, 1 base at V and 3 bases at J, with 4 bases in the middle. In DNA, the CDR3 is TGCAGTGCTAGAGGAGGCTACGAGCAGTACTTC. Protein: CSARGGYEQYF.

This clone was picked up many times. DNA for the CDR3: TGTGCCAGCAGCTTGGCCGTAGGGACAGGCAACTATGGCTACACCTTC. This sequence encodes CASSLAVGTGNYGYTF. The rearrangement uses TRBV5-4 and TRBJ1-2; 8 nucleotides line up with TRBD1. The ends lost 0 bases at V and 2 bases at J; junction bases unmatched: 6. The CDR3 has 16 residues. Germline V gives CDR1 SGHNT, CDR2 YYREEE (reference sequence). Drawing the rest from reference TRBV5-4 and TRBJ1-2, the complete variable domain is ETGVTQSPTHLIKTRGQQVTLRCSSQSGHNTVSWYQQALGQGPQFIFQYYREEENGRGNFPPRFSGLQFPNYSSELNVNALELDDSALYLCASSLAVGTGNYGYTFGSGTRLTVV.

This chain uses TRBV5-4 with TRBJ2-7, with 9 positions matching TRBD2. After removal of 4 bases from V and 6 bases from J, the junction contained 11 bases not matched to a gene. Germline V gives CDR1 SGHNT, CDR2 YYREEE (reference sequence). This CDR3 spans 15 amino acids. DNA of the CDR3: TGTGCCAGCAGCCTTGGGGGTAGCGGGGGCCTCGAGCAGTACTTC. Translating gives CASSLGGSGGLEQYF. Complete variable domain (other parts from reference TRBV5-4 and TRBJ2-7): ETGVTQSPTHLIKTRGQQVTLRCSSQSGHNTVSWYQQALGQGPQFIFQYYREEENGRGNFPPRFSGLQFPNYSSELNVNALELDDSALYLCASSLGGSGGLEQYFGPGTRLTVT.

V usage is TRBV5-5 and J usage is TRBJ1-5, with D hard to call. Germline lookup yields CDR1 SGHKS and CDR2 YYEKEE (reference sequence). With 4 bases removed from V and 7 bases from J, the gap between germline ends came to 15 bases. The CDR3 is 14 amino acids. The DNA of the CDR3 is TGTGCCAGCAGCGAGGACTTGGGGTTACAGCCCCAGCATTTT. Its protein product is CASSEDLGLQPQHF.

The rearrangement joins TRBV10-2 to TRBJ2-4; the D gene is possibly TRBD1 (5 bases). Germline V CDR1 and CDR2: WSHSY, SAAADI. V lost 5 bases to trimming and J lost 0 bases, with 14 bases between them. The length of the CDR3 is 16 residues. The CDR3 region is CASSLQGVLAKNIQYF. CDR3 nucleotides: TGCGCCAGCAGTTTGCAGGGTGTACTAGCCAAAAACATTCAGTACTTC.

CDR3 nucleotides: TGTGCCAGCAGCTTAGGTGGGGCCCCCGAGACCCAGTACTTC. Its translation: CASSLGGAPETQYF. The chain employs TRBV13 and TRBJ2-5; possibly TRBD1 for D (5 bases). V shed 0 bases and J shed 5 bases, with 10 bases lying between them. The CDR3 has 14 amino acids. Germline V gene sequence: CDR1 PRHDT, CDR2 FYEKMQ (reference sequence).

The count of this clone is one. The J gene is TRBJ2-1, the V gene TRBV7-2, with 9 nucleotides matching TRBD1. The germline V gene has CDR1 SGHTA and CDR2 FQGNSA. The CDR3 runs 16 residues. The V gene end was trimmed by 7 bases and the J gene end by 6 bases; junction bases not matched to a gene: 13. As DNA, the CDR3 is TGTGCCAGCACCCTCCTCCCGGGACAGGGTATCAATGAGCAGTTCTTC. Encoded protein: CASTLLPGQGINEQFF.

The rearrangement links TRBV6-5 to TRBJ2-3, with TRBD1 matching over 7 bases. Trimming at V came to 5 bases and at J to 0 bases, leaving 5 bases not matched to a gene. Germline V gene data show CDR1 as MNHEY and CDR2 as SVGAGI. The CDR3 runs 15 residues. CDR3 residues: CASSTDRSSTDTQYF. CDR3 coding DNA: TGTGCCAGCAGTACGGACAGGAGTAGCACAGATACGCAGTATTTT.

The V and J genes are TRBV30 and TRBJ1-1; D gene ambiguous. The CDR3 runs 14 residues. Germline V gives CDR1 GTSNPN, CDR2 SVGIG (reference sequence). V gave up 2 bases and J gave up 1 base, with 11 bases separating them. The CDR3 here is CAWSRDLGNTEAFF. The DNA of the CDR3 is TGTGCCTGGAGTCGCGACTTGGGGAACACTGAAGCTTTCTTT.